This T cell receptor (beta chain) is drawn from a study of cytomegalovirus exposure and HLA in healthy donors. PCR used 60 Vbeta primers and 13 Jbeta primers. How the authors handled the data: There were tens of millions of unique TCR beta chains by a later count, and some 10 million of them were shared. Assay: immunoSEQ multiplex PCR; the TCRdb copy retains only in-frame clones and omits some. The DNA was the basis for D and trimming; V, J and clone size are from that table. The sample lists about 230,000 clones, 70% to 90% occurring once. The CDR3 covers 15 residues. CDR1 and CDR2 from the germline V gene are SGDLS and YYNGEE. With 0 bases removed from V and 7 bases from J, the gap between germline ends came to 11 bases.

The chain is built from TRBV9 and TRBJ1-6, with D tentatively TRBD1 (5 bases). The sample taken for sequencing was PBMCs. The origin of this receptor is a girl aged 2 to 9 in good health and CMV-seronegative. CDR3 nucleotide sequence: TGTGCCAGCAGCGTAGGGCAGACAGCAAATTCACCCCTCCACTTT. Its translation: CASSVGQTANSPLHF.